This T cell receptor beta chain was documented in a study of cytotoxic CD8 clonotypes in ibrutinib-treated CLL. V gave up 1 base and J gave up 7 bases, with 11 bases separating them. In germline, CDR1 is SGHNT, CDR2 YYREEE (reference sequence). The CDR3 totals 14 residues. The protocol was immunoSEQ multiplex PCR, while the TCRdb copy is restricted to in-frame clones and leaves out a portion. This sample has around 310,000 clones; roughly 80% occur once, and the top ten carry 6.5% to 8.5%. The rearrangement joins TRBV5-4 to TRBJ2-2; D perhaps matches TRBD1 (6 bases). The sequencing here drew on PBMCs, taken before ibrutinib treatment. This sequence was found in a human donor with chronic lymphocytic leukemia. In DNA, the CDR3 is TGTGCCAGCAGCTTGAGTCTGGGACACGGGGAGCTGTTTTTT. As protein: CASSLSLGHGELFF.